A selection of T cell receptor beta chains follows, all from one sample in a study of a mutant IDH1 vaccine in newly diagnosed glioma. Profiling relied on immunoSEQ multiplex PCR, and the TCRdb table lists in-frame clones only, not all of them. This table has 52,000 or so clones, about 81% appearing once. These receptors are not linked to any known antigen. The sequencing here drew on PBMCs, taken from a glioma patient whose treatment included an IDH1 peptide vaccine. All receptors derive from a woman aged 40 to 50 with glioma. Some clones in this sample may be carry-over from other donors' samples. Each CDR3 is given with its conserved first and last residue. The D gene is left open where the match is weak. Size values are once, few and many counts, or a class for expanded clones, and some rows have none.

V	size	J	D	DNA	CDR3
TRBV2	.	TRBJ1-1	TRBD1	TGTGCCAGCGGCCTACAGGGGGAGACTGAAGCTTTCTTT	CASGLQGETEAFF
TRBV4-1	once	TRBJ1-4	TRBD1	TGCGCCAGCAGCCACAGGGGGCAGAATGAAAAACTGTTTTTT	CASSHRGQNEKLFF
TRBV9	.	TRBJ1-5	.	TGTGCCAGCAGCGTAGGGGAAGTCAACGTGCCCCAGCATTTT	CASSVGEVNVPQHF
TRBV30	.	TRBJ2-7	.	TGTGCCTGGGGCGGAGGTAAGAACTCCTACGAGCAGTACTTC	CAWGGGKNSYEQYF
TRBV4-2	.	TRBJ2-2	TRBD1	TGTGCCAGCAGCCCCGACAGGGGGGGGTGGACCGGGGAGCTGTTTTTT	CASSPDRGGWTGELFF
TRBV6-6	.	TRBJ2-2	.	TGTGGAGTCGGCCCTAACACCGGGGAGCTGTTTTTT	CGVGPNTGELFF
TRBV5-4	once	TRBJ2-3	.	TGTGCCAGCAGCTTGGCCACGGGGGTGGGACTGGATACGCAGTATTTT	CASSLATGVGLDTQYF
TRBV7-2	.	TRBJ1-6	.	TGTGCCAGCAGCTATGGGACTTATCAGGGTTCACCCCTCCACTTT	CASSYGTYQGSPLHF
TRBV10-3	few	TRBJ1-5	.	TGTGCCATCAGGGAGGGGGAGTGGCAGCCCCAGCATTTT	CAIREGEWQPQHF
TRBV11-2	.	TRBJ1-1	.	TGTGCCAGCAGTACGGGTAGTGAAGCTTTCTTT	CASSTGSEAFF
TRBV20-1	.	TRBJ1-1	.	TGCAGTGCTAGGGCATACACTGAAGCTTTCTTT	CSARAYTEAFF
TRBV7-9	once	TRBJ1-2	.	TGTGCCAGCAGCTTAGAGGAGATGGTGGGGTATGGCTACACCTTC	CASSLEEMVGYGYTF
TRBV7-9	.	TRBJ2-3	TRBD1	TGTGCCAGCAGCCGGACAGGGTTGGACGCAGATACGCAGTATTTT	CASSRTGLDADTQYF
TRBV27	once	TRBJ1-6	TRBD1	TGTGCCAGCAGTACCCGCCGGGACAGATATTCACCCCTCCACTTT	CASSTRRDRYSPLHF
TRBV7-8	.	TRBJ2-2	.	TGTGCCAGCAGTTTACGGGACTCCCACACCGGGGAGCTGTTTTTT	CASSLRDSHTGELFF
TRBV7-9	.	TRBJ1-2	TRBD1	TGTGCCAGCAGCCCGCTAGAAGGGCAGGGGGCGAGCTATGGCTACACCTTC	CASSPLEGQGASYGYTF
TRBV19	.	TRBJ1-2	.	TGTGCCAGTAGTATAGACGGCAGGACTAACTATGGCTACACCTTC	CASSIDGRTNYGYTF
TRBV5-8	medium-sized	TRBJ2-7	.	TGTGCCAGCAGCGCCGTGGACAGCTACGAGCAGTACTTC	CASSAVDSYEQYF
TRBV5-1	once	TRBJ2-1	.	TGCGCCAGCAGCTTAGTCCCCAATGAGCAGTTCTTC	CASSLVPNEQFF
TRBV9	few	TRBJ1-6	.	TGTGCCTCGGCAGGAGGGGGGCGAGGGAATTCACCCCTCCACTTT	CASAGGGRGNSPLHF
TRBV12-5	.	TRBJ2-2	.	TGTGCTAGTGGGACGGGGCCCCGAGGACGCGGGGAGCTGTTTTTT	CASGTGPRGRGELFF
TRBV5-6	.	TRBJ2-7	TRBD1	TGTGCCAGCAGCCCTGGGACAGGGGGCTACGAGCAGTACTTC	CASSPGTGGYEQYF
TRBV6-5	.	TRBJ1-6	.	TGTGCCACCTCGGGAGGGAATTCACCCCTCCACTTT	CATSGGNSPLHF
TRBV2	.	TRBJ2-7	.	TGTGCCAGCAGGAGGGGACCAGACTCCTACGAGCAGTACTTC	CASRRGPDSYEQYF
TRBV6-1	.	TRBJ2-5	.	TGTGCCAGCATGTTGACACAGGCTGGAGGGACCCAGTACTTC	CASMLTQAGGTQYF
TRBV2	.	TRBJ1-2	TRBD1	TGTGCCAGCATAGGGACAGGGAGCGGCTACACCTTC	CASIGTGSGYTF
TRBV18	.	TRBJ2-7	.	TGTGCCAGCTCACCAAGACGGGCCTACGAGCAGTACTTC	CASSPRRAYEQYF
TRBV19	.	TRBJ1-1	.	TGTGCCAGTAGTAACCAGGCAGCTCTGGGCACTGAAGCTTTCTTT	CASSNQAALGTEAFF
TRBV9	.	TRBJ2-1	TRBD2	TGTGCCAGCAGCGGGACTAGCGGGGTCGGCAATGAGCAGTTCTTC	CASSGTSGVGNEQFF
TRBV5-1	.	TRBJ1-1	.	TGCGCCAGCAGCTTGGTTGGGGAGATGGGAGCTTTCTTT	CASSLVGEMGAFF
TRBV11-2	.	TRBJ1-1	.	TGTGCCAGCAGCCCGCGGCCCGGTGGGGCTGAAGCTTTCTTT	CASSPRPGGAEAFF
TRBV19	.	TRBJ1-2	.	TGTGCCAGTAGTGCTCTCCCGGGACAACGCTACGCGGGCTACACCTTC	CASSALPGQRYAGYTF
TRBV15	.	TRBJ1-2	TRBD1	TGTGCCACCAGCAGAGATCTGGGACAGGGATACGGCTACACCTTC	CATSRDLGQGYGYTF
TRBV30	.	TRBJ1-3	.	TGTGCCTGGGGGGGGGCATGGGGAAACACCATATATTTT	CAWGGAWGNTIYF
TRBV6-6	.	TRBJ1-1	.	TGTGCCAGCAGTTACTCCCTAGGGACTGAAGCTTTCTTT	CASSYSLGTEAFF
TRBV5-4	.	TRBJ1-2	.	TGTGCCAGCAGCTTGGATCAGGGTACTAACTATGGCTACACCTTC	CASSLDQGTNYGYTF
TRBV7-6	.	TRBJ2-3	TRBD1	TGTGCCAGCAGCTCCGGACAGGGGCCAGATACGCAGTATTTT	CASSSGQGPDTQYF
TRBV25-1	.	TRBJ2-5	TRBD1	TGTGCCAGCAGTGAATTGACAGGGGCGGTGGAGACCCAGTACTTC	CASSELTGAVETQYF
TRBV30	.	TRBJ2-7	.	TGTGCCTGGAGTGTTGGGCTGGGGGCCTACGAGCAGTACTTC	CAWSVGLGAYEQYF
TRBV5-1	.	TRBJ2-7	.	TGCGCCAGCAGACAGAGGACAGCTCAGACCTACGAGCAGTACTTC	CASRQRTAQTYEQYF
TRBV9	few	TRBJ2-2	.	TGTGCCAGCAGCGTAGTATCGTACACCGGGGAGCTGTTTTTT	CASSVVSYTGELFF
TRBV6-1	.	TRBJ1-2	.	TGTGCCAGCACCACCAATCCTAACTATGGCTACACCTTC	CASTTNPNYGYTF